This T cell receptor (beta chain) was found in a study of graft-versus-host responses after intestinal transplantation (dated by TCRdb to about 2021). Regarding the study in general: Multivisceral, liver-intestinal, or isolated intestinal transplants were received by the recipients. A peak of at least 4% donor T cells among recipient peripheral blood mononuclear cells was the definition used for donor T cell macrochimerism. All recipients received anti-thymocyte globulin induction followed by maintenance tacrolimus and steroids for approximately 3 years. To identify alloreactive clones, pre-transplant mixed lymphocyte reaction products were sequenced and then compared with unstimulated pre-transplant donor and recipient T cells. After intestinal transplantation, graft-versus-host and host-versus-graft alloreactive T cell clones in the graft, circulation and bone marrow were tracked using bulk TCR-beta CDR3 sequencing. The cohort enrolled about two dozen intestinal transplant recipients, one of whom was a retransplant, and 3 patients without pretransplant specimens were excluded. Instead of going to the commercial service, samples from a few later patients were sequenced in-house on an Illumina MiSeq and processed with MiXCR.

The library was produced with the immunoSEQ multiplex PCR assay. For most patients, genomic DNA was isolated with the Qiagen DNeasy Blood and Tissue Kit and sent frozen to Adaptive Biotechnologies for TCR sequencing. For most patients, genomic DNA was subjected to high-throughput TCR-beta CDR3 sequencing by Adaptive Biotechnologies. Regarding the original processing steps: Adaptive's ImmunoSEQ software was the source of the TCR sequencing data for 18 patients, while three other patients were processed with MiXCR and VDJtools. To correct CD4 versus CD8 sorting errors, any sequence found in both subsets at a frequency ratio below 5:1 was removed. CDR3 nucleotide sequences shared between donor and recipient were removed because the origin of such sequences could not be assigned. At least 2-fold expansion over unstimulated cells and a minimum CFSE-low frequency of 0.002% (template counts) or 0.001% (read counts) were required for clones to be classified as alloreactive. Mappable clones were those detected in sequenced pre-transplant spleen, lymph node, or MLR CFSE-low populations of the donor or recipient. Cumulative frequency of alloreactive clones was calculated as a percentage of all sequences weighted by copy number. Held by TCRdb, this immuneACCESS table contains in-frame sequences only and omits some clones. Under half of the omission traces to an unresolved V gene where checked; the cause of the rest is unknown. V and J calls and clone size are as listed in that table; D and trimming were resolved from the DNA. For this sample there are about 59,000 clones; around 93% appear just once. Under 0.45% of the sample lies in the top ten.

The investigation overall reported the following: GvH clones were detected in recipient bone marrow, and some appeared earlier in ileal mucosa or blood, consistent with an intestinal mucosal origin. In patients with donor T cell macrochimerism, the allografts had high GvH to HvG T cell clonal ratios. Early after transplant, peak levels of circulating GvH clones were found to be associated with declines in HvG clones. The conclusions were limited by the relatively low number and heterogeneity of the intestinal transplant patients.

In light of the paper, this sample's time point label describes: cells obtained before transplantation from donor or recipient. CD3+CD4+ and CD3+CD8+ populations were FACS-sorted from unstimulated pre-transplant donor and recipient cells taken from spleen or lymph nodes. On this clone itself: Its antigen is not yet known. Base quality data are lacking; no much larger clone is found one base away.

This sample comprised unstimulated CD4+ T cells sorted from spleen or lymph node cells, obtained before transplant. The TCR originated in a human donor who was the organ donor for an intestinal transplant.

The DNA sequence is given as TGTGCCAGCAGCCCTAGCGGAGGGGGGAGCAATGAGCAGTTCTTC. Translated, this gives CASSPSGGGSNEQFF. Recombination joined TRBV7-9 with TRBJ2-1, with a weak D call of TRBD2 (7 bases match). The CDR3 numbers 15 residues from cysteine through phenylalanine. The kept DNA is CDR3 alone, 45 bases in frame from the first base. The junction carries 17 bases between V and J, which are trimmed by 5 bases and 6 bases respectively. According to the germline V gene (reference sequence), CDR1 reads SEHNR and CDR2 reads FQNEAQ.